This T cell receptor (beta chain) was observed in a study of blood T cell repertoires in COVID-19. On the study more broadly: Samples came from the United States, Italy and Spain, spanning acute and convalescent COVID-19. Sources were T cells, B-cell-depleted T cells, or PBMCs; the material itself was cDNA or gDNA.

Generated by immunoSEQ multiplex PCR, the TCRdb table keeps only in-frame clones and is missing some. The top ten hold about 4.1% of the sample, which has about 180,000 clones, around 88% seen once. Trimming took off 8 bases at V and 3 bases at J, with 3 bases between the two ends. Germline V gene data show CDR1 as MDHEN and CDR2 as SYDVKM. This CDR3 comprises 10 residues. The receptor was isolated from a young woman with acute or convalescent COVID-19. Source material: peripheral blood. The chain recombines TRBV28 with TRBJ2-3; no clear D. CDR3 sequence (DNA): TGTGCCAGCTCAACAGATACGCAGTATTTT. Protein: CASSTDTQYF.